The 9 T cell receptor beta chains given below trace back to one sample, sequenced in a study of blood T cell repertoires in COVID-19. The table came from immunoSEQ multiplex PCR; TCRdb's copy has only in-frame clones and leaves some out. The sample shows roughly 140,000 clones, roughly four fifths of them seen only once. The specimen was PBMCs or T cells enriched from blood (not recorded which). The receptor source for this set is a man aged 45-65 years who had recovered from COVID-19.

This clone has only a few counts. The chain couples TRBV6-6 to TRBJ2-7; the match to TRBD1 covers 9 bases. Germline V gene sequence: CDR1 MNHNY, CDR2 SVGAGI (reference sequence). The V segment lost 6 bases and the J segment 2 bases; nucleotides outside the gene matches: 5. The CDR3 sequence is 14 residues long. The CDR3: CASSPRDRAYEQYF. In nucleotides, the CDR3 is TGTGCCAGCAGCCCTCGGGACAGGGCCTACGAGCAGTACTTC.

The gene calls are TRBV7-3 and TRBJ2-1; maybe TRBD1 (6 bases). The V and J ends lost 2 bases and 9 bases respectively, with 11 bases between them. The germline V gene encodes CDR1 SGHTA and CDR2 FQGTGA. The CDR3 extends over 13 amino acids. This CDR3 reads CASSLGGRSEQFF. The CDR3 bases are TGTGCCAGCAGCTTAGGGGGCCGATCTGAGCAGTTCTTC.

The chain has TRBV2 and TRBJ1-1, with D possibly being TRBD1 (6 bases). With 7 bases removed from V and 1 base from J, the gap between germline ends came to 19 bases. The germline gives CDR1 SNHLY, CDR2 FYNNEI. CDR3 length: 16 residues. For the CDR3, the DNA is TGTGCCAGCATGGTGGATCAGTTGGGGGCGAACACTGAAGCTTTCTTT. Translation: CASMVDQLGANTEAFF.

This clone has only a few counts. The chain combines TRBV30 with TRBJ1-5; no clear D. The ends were cut back, 0 bases at V and 4 bases at J, with 7 bases in the middle. This CDR3 comprises 13 residues. From germline, CDR1 is GTSNPN and CDR2 SVGIG (reference sequence). CDR3 DNA: TGTGCCTGGAGTGTATCGGAGAATCAGCCCCAGCATTTT. Its translation: CAWSVSENQPQHF.

This chain links TRBV11-1 with TRBJ2-1; TRBD2 matches at 13 bases. Looked up from germline, CDR1 is SGHAT and CDR2 is FQDESV (reference sequence). The trim removed 0 bases at V and 10 bases at J, leaving 6 bases unmatched. The CDR3 totals 16 residues. The CDR3 sequence is CASSLAGTSGVGEQFF. For the CDR3, the DNA is TGTGCCAGCAGCTTAGCAGGGACTAGCGGGGTAGGGGAGCAGTTCTTC.

V and J are TRBV2 and TRBJ1-5; 12 bases align to TRBD1. There are 15 residues in the CDR3. Germline trimming cut 8 bases from V and 7 bases from J; bases unmatched to any gene: 9. The V gene's germline CDR1 is SNHLY and CDR2 FYNNEI. The CDR3 region is CASGLGTGGSQPQHF. CDR3 DNA: TGTGCCAGCGGTTTAGGGACAGGGGGCTCCCAGCCCCAGCATTTT.

Regarding this clone: Other DNA sequences from this sample encode an identical CDR3 as well. This chain connects TRBV15 to TRBJ1-5; perhaps TRBD1 as D (5 bases). Looked up from germline, CDR1 is LNHNV and CDR2 is YYDKDF (reference sequence). The V and J ends lost 1 base and 0 bases respectively, with 10 bases between them. The CDR3 is made up of 16 amino acids. The CDR3 DNA is TGTGCCACCAGCAGAGGGGGGGGGTATAGCAATCAGCCCCAGCATTTT. This sequence encodes CATSRGGGYSNQPQHF.

The J gene is TRBJ1-1, the V gene TRBV27, with D possibly matching TRBD1 (6 bases). V dropped 6 bases and J dropped 1 base, with 12 bases sitting between them. The germline CDR1 and CDR2 sequences are MNHEY and SMNVEV (reference sequence). CDR3 length: 14 amino acids. The CDR3 here is CASRPTGANTEAFF. The CDR3 DNA reads TGTGCCAGCAGGCCGACAGGAGCGAACACTGAAGCTTTCTTT.

The chain joins TRBV13 to TRBJ2-5; no clear D gene. The CDR3 contains 11 residues. The germline gives CDR1 PRHDT, CDR2 FYEKMQ (reference sequence). V shed 4 bases and J shed 5 bases, with 5 bases lying between them. The CDR3 protein is CASSSRETQYF. The CDR3 DNA sequence: TGTGCCAGCAGCTCTAGGGAGACCCAGTACTTC.